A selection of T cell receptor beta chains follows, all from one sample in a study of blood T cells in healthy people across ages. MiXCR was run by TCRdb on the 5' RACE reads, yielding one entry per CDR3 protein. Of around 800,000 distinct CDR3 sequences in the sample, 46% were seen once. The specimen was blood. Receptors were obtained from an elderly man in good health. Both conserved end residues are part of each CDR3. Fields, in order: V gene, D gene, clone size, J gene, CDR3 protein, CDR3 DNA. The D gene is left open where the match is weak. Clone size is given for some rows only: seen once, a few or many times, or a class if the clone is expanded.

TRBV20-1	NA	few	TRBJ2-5	CSARDRAGSQETQYF	TGCAGTGCTAGAGATCGCGCGGGAAGCCAAGAGACCCAGTACTTC
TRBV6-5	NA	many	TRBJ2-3	CASRPPGGGRDTQYF	TGTGCCAGCCGACCCCCGGGAGGGGGCAGAGATACGCAGTATTTT
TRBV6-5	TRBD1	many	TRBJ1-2	CASSYSWDRYGYTF	TGTGCCAGCAGTTACTCGTGGGACAGATATGGCTACACCTTC
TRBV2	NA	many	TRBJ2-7	CASRDSGRGYEQYF	TGTGCCAGCAGAGATAGTGGGAGAGGATACGAGCAGTACTTC
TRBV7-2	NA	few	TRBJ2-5	CATGPQNRPWETQYF	TGTGCCACCGGTCCGCAGAACCGACCATGGGAGACCCAGTACTTC
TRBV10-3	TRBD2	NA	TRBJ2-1	CAISIVLADYNEQFF	TGTGCCATCAGTATAGTACTAGCGGATTACAATGAGCAGTTCTTC
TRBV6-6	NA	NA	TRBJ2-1	CASSRTRTEWEQFF	TGTGCCAGCAGCCGGACCCGTACAGAATGGGAACAGTTCTTC
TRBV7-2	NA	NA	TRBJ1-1	CASSRDSQNTEAFF	TGTGCCAGCAGCCGAGACAGCCAGAACACTGAAGCTTTCTTT
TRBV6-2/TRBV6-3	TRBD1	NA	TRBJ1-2	CASRFGTENGYTF	TGTGCCAGCAGATTCGGGACAGAAAATGGCTACACCTTC
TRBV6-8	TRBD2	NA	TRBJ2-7	CASALAGDPYEQYF	TGTGCCAGCGCCTTAGCGGGAGATCCCTACGAGCAGTACTTC
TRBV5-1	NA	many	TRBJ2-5	CASSLGTDQETQYF	TGCGCCAGCAGCTTGGGGACAGACCAAGAGACCCAGTACTTC
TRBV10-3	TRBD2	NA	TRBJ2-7	CAAGTSGNNEQYF	TGTGCCGCCGGGACTAGCGGGAACAATGAGCAGTACTTC
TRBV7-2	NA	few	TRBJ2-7	CASSLGRWAAGEQYF	TGTGCCAGCAGCTTAGGGCGCTGGGCGGCAGGGGAGCAGTACTTC
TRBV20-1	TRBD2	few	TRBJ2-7	CSARDLVSGRAYYEQYF	TGCAGTGCTAGAGATCTGGTTAGCGGGAGGGCCTACTACGAGCAGTACTTC
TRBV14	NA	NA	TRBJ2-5	CASSYHPPTSQETQYF	TGTGCCAGCAGCTACCACCCTCCGACTAGTCAAGAGACCCAGTACTTC
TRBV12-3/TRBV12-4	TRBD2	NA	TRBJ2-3	CASSRTSGGRTDTQYF	TGTGCCAGCAGCCGGACTAGCGGGGGCCGAACAGATACGCAGTATTTT
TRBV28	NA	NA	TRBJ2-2	CASSPSKQPGELFF	TGTGCCAGCAGTCCCTCCAAGCAGCCCGGGGAGCTGTTTTTT
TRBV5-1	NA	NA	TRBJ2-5	CASGGLVQGNEQYF	TGCGCCAGCGGTGGACTAGTACAGGGGAATGAGCAGTACTTC
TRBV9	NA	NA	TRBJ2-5	CASSVARGPAYNEQYF	TGTGCCAGCAGCGTAGCCCGGGGGCCAGCCTACAATGAGCAGTACTTC
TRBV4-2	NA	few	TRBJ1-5	CASSQDTAGGNQPQHF	TGTGCCAGCAGCCAAGATACGGCAGGGGGCAATCAGCCCCAGCATTTT
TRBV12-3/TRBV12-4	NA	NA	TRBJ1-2	CASRRGGGFQDGYTF	TGTGCCAGCAGGCGCGGCGGCGGGTTTCAAGATGGCTACACCTTC